This section outlines one T cell receptor beta chain sequence together with its context. The antigen is undetermined. The sample belongs to a study of cytomegalovirus exposure and HLA in healthy donors. Study-wide results and limits: Researchers left out some V segments, among them TRBV6-2 and TRBV6-3, as indistinguishable. The study had only CMV serostatus as immune exposure information.

The PCR employed 60 Vbeta primers together with 13 Jbeta primers. Clones were sequenced by immunoSEQ multiplex PCR, and TCRdb holds only the in-frame ones, with some missing. The sample consists of around 140,000 clones, around 75% of them appearing once. The V end was cut by 6 bases, the J end by 2 bases, with 17 bases between. The CDR3 is made up of 15 amino acids. Germline CDR1 MDHEN, CDR2 SYDVKM. The chain employs TRBV28 and TRBJ2-7; TRBD2 might be the D (6 bases). The receptor was isolated from a woman between 18 and 29 years old in good health and CMV-seronegative. The sequenced sample consisted of PBMCs. CDR3 amino acids: CASSPTYRGTYEQYF. The CDR3 DNA reads TGTGCCAGCAGCCCTACCTACCGGGGGACCTACGAGCAGTACTTC.